These T cell receptor beta chains were read from a single sample in a study of OX40 agonist ivuxolimab in advanced cancers. TCRdb's table, derived via immunoSEQ multiplex PCR, lists solely in-frame clones and lacks some. The sample lists some 42,000 clones; 86% were seen once. The specimen was CD4+ or CD8+ T cells sorted from blood, collected in a trial of the OX40 agonist ivuxolimab. The receptors derive from an adult with an advanced solid tumor such as melanoma, head and neck, liver or kidney cancer. The CDR3 runs from the conserved cysteine through the conserved F or W. Fields, in order: V gene, clone size, D gene, J gene, CDR3 DNA, CDR3 protein. A D gene is named only where the DNA matches it firmly. Part of the rows lack a size; the others show once, few, many or a class for expanded clones.

TRBV27,NA,NA,TRBJ1-4,TGTGCCAGCAGTTTTGGAGTGACAACTAATGAAAAACTGTTTTTT,CASSFGVTTNEKLFF
TRBV27,NA,NA,TRBJ1-6,TGTGCCAGCAGCGGGGGGGTGGGTTCACCCCTCCACTTT,CASSGGVGSPLHF
TRBV6-6,NA,TRBD1,TRBJ2-5,TGTGCCAGCAGTTACTCCGGGACAGACCCCAGGGCCCAGTACTTC,CASSYSGTDPRAQYF
TRBV7-8,NA,NA,TRBJ2-7,TGTGCCAGCAGCTTAGTAGGGGATCTAACGCCCAATTTCTACGAGCAGTACTTC,CASSLVGDLTPNFYEQYF
TRBV7-9,NA,NA,TRBJ1-3,TGTGCCAGCAGCCCGGGTCCTCTTGCTGGAAACACCATATATTTT,CASSPGPLAGNTIYF
TRBV7-6,NA,NA,TRBJ2-1,TGTGCCAGCAGCTCGCCCCGGGACCGCGGATACAATGAGCAGTTCTTC,CASSSPRDRGYNEQFF
TRBV6-5,many,TRBD1,TRBJ1-2,TGTGCCAGCAGTTCTCTAGGGGGCGCATGGGGCTACACCTTC,CASSSLGGAWGYTF
TRBV30,NA,TRBD1,TRBJ2-2,TGTGCCTGGAGTAGACGGGACAGGGGGGGCATTGGGGAGCTGTTTTTT,CAWSRRDRGGIGELFF
TRBV28,NA,NA,TRBJ1-5,TGTGCCAGCCCCGACCGTCCTGCCCGCAATCAGCCCCAGCATTTT,CASPDRPARNQPQHF
TRBV9,NA,TRBD1,TRBJ2-1,TGTGCCAGCAGCGTAAGGGACAGGGGTTACAATGAGCAGTTCTTC,CASSVRDRGYNEQFF
TRBV9,NA,TRBD2,TRBJ2-2,TGTGCCAGCAGCCCGAGCGGGGGGGCCTCCGGGGAGCTGTTTTTT,CASSPSGGASGELFF
TRBV5-4,NA,NA,TRBJ1-2,TGTGCCAGCAGCTTGGACGGACAGCCGACTAACTATGGCTACACCTTC,CASSLDGQPTNYGYTF
TRBV4-3,NA,NA,TRBJ2-1,TGCGCCAGCAGCCAGGATTCCTACAATGAGCAGTTCTTC,CASSQDSYNEQFF
TRBV11-1,NA,TRBD1,TRBJ1-5,TGTGCCAGCAGCTATCTCCCGAGACAGGGGGGCAATCAGCCCCAGCATTTT,CASSYLPRQGGNQPQHF
TRBV14,once,NA,TRBJ2-3,TGTGCCAGCAGAGTACAGGGCATGGATACGCAGTATTTT,CASRVQGMDTQYF
TRBV6-6,NA,TRBD1,TRBJ1-1,TGTGCCAGCAGACAGGGGACTGAAGCTTTCTTT,CASRQGTEAFF
TRBV9,NA,NA,TRBJ2-5,TGTGCCAGCAGCGTAGCCGGTGGACGGAACCAAGAGACCCAGTACTTC,CASSVAGGRNQETQYF
TRBV5-6,NA,NA,TRBJ1-5,TGTGCCAGCAGCGCGGACGGCAATCAGCCCCAGCATTTT,CASSADGNQPQHF
TRBV6-6,NA,NA,TRBJ1-6,TGTGCCAGCAGTTACAGTCAAGTCCTCCACTTT,CASSYSQVLHF
TRBV4-3,NA,NA,TRBJ1-6,TGCGCCAGCAGCCAAGATGGGCAGGGGAATTCACCCCTCCACTTT,CASSQDGQGNSPLHF
TRBV7-2,NA,NA,TRBJ1-5,TGTGCCAGCAGCTTAGGCGGGTATAGCAATCAGCCCCAGCATTTT,CASSLGGYSNQPQHF
TRBV9,NA,TRBD2,TRBJ2-5,TGTGCCAGCAGCGTATTGGCGGGGGGGCAGCGAGAGACCCAGTACTTC,CASSVLAGGQRETQYF
TRBV13,NA,NA,TRBJ2-3,TGTGCCAGCAGCTCCCTTTTTACAGATACGCAGTATTTT,CASSSLFTDTQYF
TRBV4-3,NA,NA,TRBJ2-7,TGCGCCAGCAGCCACTACGAGCAGTACTTC,CASSHYEQYF
TRBV9,few,NA,TRBJ2-2,TGTGCCAGCAGCTCCATGGGACTGAACACCGGGGAGCTGTTTTTT,CASSSMGLNTGELFF
TRBV7-9,NA,NA,TRBJ2-4,TGTGCCAGCAGCCCGACCGAGGAGATTCAGTACTTC,CASSPTEEIQYF
TRBV7-2,NA,TRBD1,TRBJ2-3,TGTGCCAGCAGCCTATACCTACCGGGACAGGGCACAGATACGCAGTATTTT,CASSLYLPGQGTDTQYF
TRBV7-9,NA,TRBD1,TRBJ1-1,TGTGCCAGCAGCCGCTCCGGGACAGGGGCGTCTGAAGCTTTCTTT,CASSRSGTGASEAFF